The clone carrying this T cell receptor (beta chain) has just a few counts. The antigen is undetermined. In terms of origin and age, donors were healthy Caucasian individuals from Russia aged about 6 to 90. A sample-barcoded 5' primer and a J-beta primer mix were used in a second PCR of roughly 7 to 12 cycles. Via MiXCR, TCRdb re-called the 5' RACE reads, giving one row per CDR3 protein. Of roughly 570,000 distinct CDR3 sequences in the sample, 27% are singletons; the top ten hold about 18%. This specimen comes from a study of blood T cells in healthy people across ages. General study findings and limits: With donor CMV status unknown, expanded clonotype changes were possibly confounded. Compared with aged donors, long-lived donors showed fewer expanded clones, suggesting selection.

CDR1 and CDR2 from the germline V gene are SGDLS and YYNGEE. CDR3 size: 15 residues. V was shortened by 1 base and J by 1 base, with 11 bases between the two germline ends. The rearrangement uses TRBV9 and TRBJ2-5, with D possibly called TRBD1 or TRBD2 (5 bases each). This TCR was sampled from a woman aged 70-85 years in good health. Sequences were obtained from blood. In nucleotides, the CDR3 is TGTGCCAGCAGCGTAAATAGGGGACCCCAAGAGACCCAGTACTTC. Protein: CASSVNRGPQETQYF.